This T cell receptor beta chain was sequenced for a study of blood T cell repertoires in COVID-19. Looking at the study overall: Whether acute or convalescent, the COVID-19 samples came from the United States, Italy and Spain. Nucleic acid was either cDNA or gDNA, and it came from T cells, B-cell-depleted T cells, or PBMCs.

As handled by the study authors: From reference gene primer amplification, estimates of nucleated cell counts were derived. TCRdb's table, derived via immunoSEQ multiplex PCR, lists solely in-frame clones and lacks some. The V and J calls and clone size come from that table; D and trimming were worked out from the DNA. The sample lists 140,000 or so clones, 70% to 85% seen once, with roughly a tenth in the top ten. Trimming took 4 bases from V and 7 from J, leaving 17 bases between them. Germline-derived CDR1 and CDR2 are LNHDA and SQIVND (reference sequence). The CDR3 is made up of 16 amino acids. Sequencing was carried out using peripheral blood. The sequence was obtained from a man aged 55 to 70 with active or convalescent COVID-19. The V gene is TRBV19, the J gene TRBJ1-6; tentative D call: TRBD1 (6 bases). Written as DNA, the CDR3 is TGTGCCAGTAGTAATGGTGTCAGGGGTCGGAATTCACCCCTCCACTTT. Translation gives CASSNGVRGRNSPLHF.